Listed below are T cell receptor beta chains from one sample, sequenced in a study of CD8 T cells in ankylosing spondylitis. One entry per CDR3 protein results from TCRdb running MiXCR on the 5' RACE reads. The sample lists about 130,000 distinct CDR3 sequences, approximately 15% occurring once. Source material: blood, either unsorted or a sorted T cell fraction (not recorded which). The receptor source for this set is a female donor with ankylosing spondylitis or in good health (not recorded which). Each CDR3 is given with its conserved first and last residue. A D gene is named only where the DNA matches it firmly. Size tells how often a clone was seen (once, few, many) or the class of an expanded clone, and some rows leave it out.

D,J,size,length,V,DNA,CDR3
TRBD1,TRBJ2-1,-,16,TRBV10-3,TGTGCCATCAGTGGACAGGGGCTGGAAAGGTACAATGAGCAGTTCTTC,CAISGQGLERYNEQFF
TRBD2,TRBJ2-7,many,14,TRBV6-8,TGTGCCAGCACCCTAGCGGGAGCGATTTACGAGCAGTACTTC,CASTLAGAIYEQYF
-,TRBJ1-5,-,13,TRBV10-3,TGTGCCATCAGTGCTGGGGTAAGTCAGCCCCAGCATTTT,CAISAGVSQPQHF
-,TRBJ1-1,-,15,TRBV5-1,TGCGCCAGCAGCGCCTCGGGACTGAAGGGGACTGAAGCTTTTTTT,CASSASGLKGTEAFF
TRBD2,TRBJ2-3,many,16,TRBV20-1,TGCAGTGCTAGACGGTCTAGCGGGGGGAGCACAGATACGCAGTATTTT,CSARRSSGGSTDTQYF
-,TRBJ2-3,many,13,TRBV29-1,TGCAGCGTTGTTGAGGGGTACACAGATACGCAGTATTTT,CSVVEGYTDTQYF
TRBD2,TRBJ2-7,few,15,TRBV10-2,TGCGCCAGCAGTGAAGCCGGGACTAGAAGCGACGAGCAGTACTTC,CASSEAGTRSDEQYF
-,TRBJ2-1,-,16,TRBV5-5,TGTGCCAGCAGCCCCCTCTATTCCGGGACTTACAATGAGCAGTTCTTC,CASSPLYSGTYNEQFF
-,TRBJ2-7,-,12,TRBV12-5,TGTGCTAGTGGTTTCTCCGGGGACTCTTTAGGCTTC,CASGFSGDSLGF
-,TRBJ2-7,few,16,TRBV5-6,TGTGCCAGCAGCTTGGGGGTTTTGGGGGACGACTACGAGCAGTACTTC,CASSLGVLGDDYEQYF
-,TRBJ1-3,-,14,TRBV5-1,TGCGCCAGCAGCCCCGGGTCACCGGGCGGCACCATATATTTT,CASSPGSPGGTIYF
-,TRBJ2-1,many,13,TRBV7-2,TGTGCCAGCAGCTTATCCAGGGTTAATGAGCAGTTCTTC,CASSLSRVNEQFF
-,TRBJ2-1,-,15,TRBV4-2,TGTGCCAGCAGCCAAGCCACCGCGTTACCTGGGCAGCAGTTCTTC,CASSQATALPGQQFF
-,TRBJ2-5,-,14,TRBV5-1,TGCGCCACATCAGCGGGCCAGAATCAAGAGACCCAGTACTTC,CATSAGQNQETQYF
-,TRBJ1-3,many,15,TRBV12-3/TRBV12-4,TGTGCCAGCACCCCACAACGAATCTCTGGAAACACCATATATTTT,CASTPQRISGNTIYF
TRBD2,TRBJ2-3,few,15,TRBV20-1,TGCAGTGCTAGAGATTTAGCGGGAGGCACAGATACGCAGTATTTT,CSARDLAGGTDTQYF
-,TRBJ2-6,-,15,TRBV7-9,TGTGCCAGCAGCTCCAGGGGAGTAAGGGCCAACGTCCTGACTTTC,CASSSRGVRANVLTF